Sequencing of this T cell receptor (beta chain) was carried out in a study of blood T cell repertoires in COVID-19. Study at large: PBMCs, B-cell-depleted T cells, or T cells were the source of the cDNA or gDNA that made up the material.

Authors' analysis steps: By means of reference gene primer amplification, nucleated cell counts were estimated. Only in-frame clones appear in the TCRdb table, and some are missing; sequencing was by immunoSEQ multiplex PCR. V, J and clone size are taken as reported in that table, and D and trimming were inferred from the DNA itself. This table has about 230,000 clones, over 75% appearing once. Seattle participants joined during active infection and were tracked over time. The CDR3 covers 18 residues. Trimming removed 1 base at V and 2 bases at J, with 19 bases between. Germline-derived CDR1 and CDR2 are KGHSH and LQKENI.

Material: peripheral blood. The rearrangement links TRBV18 to TRBJ2-3; D is unclear. The TCR comes from a man in his fifties with COVID-19, enrolled during active disease. CDR3 sequence reads: CASSPRNAELLNTDTQYF. CDR3 coding DNA: TGTGCCAGCTCACCACGTAATGCGGAACTACTAAACACAGATACGCAGTATTTT. Variable domain in full (rest from reference TRBV18 and TRBJ2-3): NAGVMQNPRHLVRRRGQEARLRCSPMKGHSHVYWYRQLPEEGLKFMVYLQKENIIDESGMPKERFSAEFPKEGPSILRIQQVVRGDSAAYFCASSPRNAELLNTDTQYFGPGTRLTVL.